Below, one T cell receptor beta chain is given with its context. This sample was included in a study of blood T cell repertoires in COVID-19. Background on the study: The study drew acute and convalescent COVID-19 samples from the United States, Italy and Spain. T cells, B-cell-depleted T cells, or PBMCs supplied cDNA or gDNA.

In the source study's methods: Estimated nucleated cell counts came from reference gene primer amplification. The method was immunoSEQ multiplex PCR; TCRdb's version includes in-frame clones alone and lacks a portion of them. V and J calls plus clone size are reproduced from that table; the DNA served to infer D and trimming. The repertoire holds a few hundred thousand clones, with about 86% as singletons. The clonotype originates from a man in his sixties with acute or convalescent COVID-19. Sequencing was carried out using peripheral blood.

The CDR3 region is CASSISSGTPDTQYF. Written as DNA, the CDR3 is TGTGCCAGTAGTATATCTAGCGGGACCCCAGATACGCAGTATTTT. The V and J genes are TRBV19 and TRBJ2-3; 9 bases line up with TRBD2. The junction had 4 bases not matched to a gene; V was cut back by 2 bases and J by 4 bases. CDR3 size: 15 residues. CDR1 is LNHDA and CDR2 is SQIVND in the germline V gene (reference sequence).